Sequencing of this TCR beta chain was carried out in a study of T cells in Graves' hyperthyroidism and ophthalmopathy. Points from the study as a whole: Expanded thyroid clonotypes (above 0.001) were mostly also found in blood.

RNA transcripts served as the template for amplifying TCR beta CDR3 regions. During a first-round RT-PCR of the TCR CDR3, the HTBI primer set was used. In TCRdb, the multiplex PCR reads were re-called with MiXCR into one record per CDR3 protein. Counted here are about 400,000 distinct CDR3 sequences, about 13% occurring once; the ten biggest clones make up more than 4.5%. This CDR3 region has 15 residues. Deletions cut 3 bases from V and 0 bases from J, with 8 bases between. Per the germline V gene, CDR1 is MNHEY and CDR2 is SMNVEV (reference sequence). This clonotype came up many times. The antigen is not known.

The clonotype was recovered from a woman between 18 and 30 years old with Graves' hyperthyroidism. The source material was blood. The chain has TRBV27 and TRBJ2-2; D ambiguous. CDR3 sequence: CASSFRSANTGELFF. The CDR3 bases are TGTGCCAGCAGTTTTAGAAGCGCGAACACCGGGGAGCTGTTTTTT.